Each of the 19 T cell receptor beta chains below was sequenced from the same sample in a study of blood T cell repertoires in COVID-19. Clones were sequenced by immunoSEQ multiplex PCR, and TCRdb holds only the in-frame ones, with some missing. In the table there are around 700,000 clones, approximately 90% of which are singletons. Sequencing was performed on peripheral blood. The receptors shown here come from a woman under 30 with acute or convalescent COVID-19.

The CDR3 sequence is CASSQQDMNTEAFF. For the CDR3, the DNA is TGTGCCAGCTCACAACAGGATATGAACACTGAAGCTTTCTTT. The chain recombines TRBV18 with TRBJ1-1, with a tentative D call TRBD1 (5 bases). The V and J ends lost 4 bases and 0 bases respectively, with 9 bases between them. CDR3 length equals 14 residues. Looked up from germline, CDR1 is KGHSH and CDR2 is LQKENI.

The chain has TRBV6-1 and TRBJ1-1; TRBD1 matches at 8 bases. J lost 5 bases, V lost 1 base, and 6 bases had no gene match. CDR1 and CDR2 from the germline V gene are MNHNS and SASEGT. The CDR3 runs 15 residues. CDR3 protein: CASSEEPTGGTEAFF. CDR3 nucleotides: TGTGCCAGCAGTGAAGAGCCAACAGGGGGTACTGAAGCTTTCTTT.

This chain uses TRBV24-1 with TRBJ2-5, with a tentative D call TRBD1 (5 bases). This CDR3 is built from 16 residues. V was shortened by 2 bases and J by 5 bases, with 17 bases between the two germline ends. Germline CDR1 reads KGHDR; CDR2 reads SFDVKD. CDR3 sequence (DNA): TGTGCCACCAGTGATTCTCCGACAGCCGTGGGGGAGACCCAGTACTTC. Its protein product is CATSDSPTAVGETQYF.

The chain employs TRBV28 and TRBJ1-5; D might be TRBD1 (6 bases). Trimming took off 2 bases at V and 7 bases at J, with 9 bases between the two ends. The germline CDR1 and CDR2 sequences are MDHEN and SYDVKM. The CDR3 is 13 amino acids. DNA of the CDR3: TGTGCCAGCAGTTTAGTACAGGGCCAGCCCCAGCATTTT. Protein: CASSLVQGQPQHF.

The CDR3 is CSVHGTLYGYTF. CDR3 sequence (DNA): TGCAGCGTCCATGGGACTTTATATGGCTACACCTTC. The V call is TRBV29-1, the J call TRBJ1-2; a weak D match, TRBD1 (5 bases). The CDR3 contains 12 residues. Germline V CDR1 and CDR2: SQVTM, ANQGSEA. The V and J ends lost 6 bases and 5 bases respectively, with 13 bases between them.

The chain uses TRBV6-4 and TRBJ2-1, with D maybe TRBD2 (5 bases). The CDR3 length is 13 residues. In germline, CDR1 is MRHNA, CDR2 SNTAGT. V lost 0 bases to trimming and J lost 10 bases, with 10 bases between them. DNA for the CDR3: TGTGCCAGCAGTGACTCCGAAGCTAGCGAGCAGTTCTTC. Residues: CASSDSEASEQFF.

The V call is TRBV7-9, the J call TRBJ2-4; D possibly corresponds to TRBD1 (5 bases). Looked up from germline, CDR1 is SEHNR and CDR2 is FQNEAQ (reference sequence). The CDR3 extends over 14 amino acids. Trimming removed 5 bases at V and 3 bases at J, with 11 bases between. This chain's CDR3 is CASSPQGDKNIQYF. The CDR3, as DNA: TGTGCCAGCAGCCCCCAAGGGGACAAAAACATTCAGTACTTC.

Here the CDR3 DNA reads TGCGCCAGCAGCCAAGAACCGGGATCTTACTATGGCTACACCTTC. It codes for CASSQEPGSYYGYTF. This rearrangement joins TRBV4-1 to TRBJ1-2; unclear D gene. This CDR3 comprises 15 residues. Deletions cut 0 bases from V and 3 bases from J, with 11 bases between. Germline V CDR1 and CDR2: MGHRA, YSYEKL.

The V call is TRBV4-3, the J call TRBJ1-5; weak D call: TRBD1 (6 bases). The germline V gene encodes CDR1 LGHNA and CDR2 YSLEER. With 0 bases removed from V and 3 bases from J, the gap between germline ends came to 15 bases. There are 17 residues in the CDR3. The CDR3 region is CASSQDLVQGPNQPQHF. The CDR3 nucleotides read TGCGCCAGCAGCCAAGATTTGGTGCAGGGGCCCAATCAGCCCCAGCATTTT.

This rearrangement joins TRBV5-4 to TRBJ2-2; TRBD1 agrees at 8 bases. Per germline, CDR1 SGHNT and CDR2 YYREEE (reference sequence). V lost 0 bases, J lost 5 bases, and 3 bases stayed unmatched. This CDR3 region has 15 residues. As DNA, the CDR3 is TGTGCCAGCAGCTTGGGGACAGGGTGGACCGGGGAGCTGTTTTTT. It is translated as CASSLGTGWTGELFF. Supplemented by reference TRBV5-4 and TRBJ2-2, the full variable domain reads ETGVTQSPTHLIKTRGQQVTLRCSSQSGHNTVSWYQQALGQGPQFIFQYYREEENGRGNFPPRFSGLQFPNYSSELNVNALELDDSALYLCASSLGTGWTGELFFGEGSRLTVL.

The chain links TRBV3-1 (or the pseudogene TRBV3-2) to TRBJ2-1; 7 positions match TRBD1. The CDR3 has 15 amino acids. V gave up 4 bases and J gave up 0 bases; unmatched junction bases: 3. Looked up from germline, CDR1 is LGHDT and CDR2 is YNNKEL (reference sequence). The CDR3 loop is CASSPGTDSYNEQFF. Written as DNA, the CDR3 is TGTGCCAGCAGCCCCGGGACAGACTCCTACAATGAGCAGTTCTTC.

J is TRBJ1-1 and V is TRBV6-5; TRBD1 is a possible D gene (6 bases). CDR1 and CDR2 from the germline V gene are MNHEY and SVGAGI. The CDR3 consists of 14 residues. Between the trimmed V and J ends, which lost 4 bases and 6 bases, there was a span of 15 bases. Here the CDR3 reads CASSSSGGRAEAFF. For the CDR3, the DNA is TGTGCCAGCAGTTCCTCGGGGGGGCGCGCTGAAGCTTTCTTT.

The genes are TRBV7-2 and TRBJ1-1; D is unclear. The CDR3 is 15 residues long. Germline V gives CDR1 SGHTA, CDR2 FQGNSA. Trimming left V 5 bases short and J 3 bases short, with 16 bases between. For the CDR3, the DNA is TGTGCCAGCAGCCCCGGGGTTACGTGGGACACTGAAGCTTTCTTT. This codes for CASSPGVTWDTEAFF.

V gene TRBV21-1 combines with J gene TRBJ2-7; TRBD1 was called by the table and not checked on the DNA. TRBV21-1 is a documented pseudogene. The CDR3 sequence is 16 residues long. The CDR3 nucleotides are TGTGCCAGCAGCAACCGCCGGAGACAGAGCTCCTACGAGCAGTACTTC. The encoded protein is CASSNRRRQSSYEQYF.

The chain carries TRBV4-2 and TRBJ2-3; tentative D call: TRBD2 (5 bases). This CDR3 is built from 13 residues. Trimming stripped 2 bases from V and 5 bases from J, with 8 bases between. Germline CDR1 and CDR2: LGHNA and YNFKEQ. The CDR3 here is CASSQFRGDTQYF. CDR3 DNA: TGTGCCAGCAGCCAATTCCGGGGAGATACGCAGTATTTT.

CDR3: CASSLVGAGEAEAFF. The CDR3 region has the DNA TGTGCCAGCAGCTTAGTGGGGGCGGGAGAGGCTGAAGCTTTCTTT. This chain links TRBV7-8 with TRBJ1-1, with D tentatively TRBD1 (6 bases). The V end lost 1 base, the J end lost 6 bases, and 15 bases lay between the germline ends. Germline V CDR1 and CDR2: SGHVS, FQNEAQ. This CDR3 region has 15 residues.

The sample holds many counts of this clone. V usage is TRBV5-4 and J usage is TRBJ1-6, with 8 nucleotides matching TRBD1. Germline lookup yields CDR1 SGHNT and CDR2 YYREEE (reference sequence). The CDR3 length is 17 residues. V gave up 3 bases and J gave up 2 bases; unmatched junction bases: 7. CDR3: CASSSSRDRTYNSPLHF. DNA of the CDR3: TGTGCCAGCAGCTCGTCCCGGGACAGGACCTATAATTCACCCCTCCACTTT. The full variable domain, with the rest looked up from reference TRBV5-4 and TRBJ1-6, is ETGVTQSPTHLIKTRGQQVTLRCSSQSGHNTVSWYQQALGQGPQFIFQYYREEENGRGNFPPRFSGLQFPNYSSELNVNALELDDSALYLCASSSSRDRTYNSPLHFGNGTRLTVT.

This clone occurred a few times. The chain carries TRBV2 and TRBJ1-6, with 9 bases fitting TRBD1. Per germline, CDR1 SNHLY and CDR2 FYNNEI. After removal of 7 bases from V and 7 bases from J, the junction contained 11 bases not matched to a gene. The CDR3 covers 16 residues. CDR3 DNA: TGTGCCAGCACCGGGACAGGGATTGGGGGGAATTCACCCCTCCACTTT. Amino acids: CASTGTGIGGNSPLHF.

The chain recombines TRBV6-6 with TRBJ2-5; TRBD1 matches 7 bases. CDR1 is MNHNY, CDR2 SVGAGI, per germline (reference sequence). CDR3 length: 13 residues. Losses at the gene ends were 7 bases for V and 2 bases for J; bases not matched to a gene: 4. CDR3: CASTRTGQETQYF. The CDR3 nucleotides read TGTGCCAGCACCCGGACAGGACAAGAGACCCAGTACTTC.